This T cell receptor beta chain stems from a study of T cell repertoires in cytomegalovirus infection (dated by TCRdb to between 2019 and 2020). Looking at the study overall: Donor HLA type was relevant to the analysis, because carriage of CMV infection together with the matching HLA type was indicated by public TCR beta signatures.

From the cysteine up to the phenylalanine, the CDR3 has a length of 12 residues. Left in the record is the CDR3 DNA by itself, 36 bases read in frame from the first base. The V and J ends are trimmed by 5 bases and 4 bases, leaving 12 bases between them. The CDR1 and CDR2 encoded by the germline V gene are SQVTM and ANQGSEA. Instrument used: Illumina HiSeq 1500. TCRdb cleaned the public reads at Q25 with fastp, built clones with MiXCR and kept in-frame beta chains. Identical CDR3 proteins give one entry, which carries the most common genes and DNA. This sample holds about 230,000 distinct CDR3 sequences; 22% were observed only once. The ten largest clonotypes hold approximately 18% of the sample. Here is what the overall study found, with its caveats: Cumulative frequency of public TCR beta family members discriminated carriers of CMV infection plus the relevant HLA type in this cohort and an independent roughly 340-donor cohort. The ex vivo response was dominated by HLA-C-restricted CMV-specific TCR beta clonotypes, which also provided the single most frequent clonotype in two of eight donors.

About this clonotype: Its antigen is unknown. No much larger clonotype is one base removed from it; base qualities were not supplied.

Sequencing was carried out using CD8+ T cells from PBMCs. Recombination linked TRBV29-1 to TRBJ2-7; D gene: possibly TRBD2, on 6 matching bases. This clonotype was sampled from a human donor in good health (CMV status not recorded). Some clones in this sample may be carry-over from other donors' samples. The CDR3 in this case is CSVLGGTYEQYF. The DNA sequence is given as TGCAGCGTTCTGGGGGGAACTTACGAGCAGTACTTC.